This TCR beta chain originates from a study of T cell repertoires in cytomegalovirus infection. About the research overall: TCR beta signatures that were public indicated CMV infection and matching HLA type. Study findings and constraints: There were carriers of CMV plus the relevant HLA, and cumulative public TCR beta family frequency identified them. HLA-C-restricted TCR beta clonotypes specific for CMV led the ex vivo response.

Regarding this clonotype: What it binds is unknown.

The CDR3 is 15 residues long. Deletions cut 0 bases from V and 1 base from J, with 12 bases between. The germline CDR1 and CDR2 sequences are DFQATT and SNEGSKA (reference sequence). TCRdb reprocessed the reads via MiXCR and lists one record per CDR3 protein. The sample holds roughly 760,000 distinct CDR3 sequences, about a third seen once. The material sequenced was PBMCs. This sequence originates from a human donor in good health (CMV status not recorded). Some clones in this sample may be carry-over from other donors' samples. The chain couples TRBV20-1 to TRBJ1-1; D not resolved. The CDR3 DNA follows: TGCAGTGCTAGAGATCTTGGCAGAGAGAACACTGAAGCTTTCTTT. Translated, it gives CSARDLGRENTEAFF.